This paragraph reports one T cell receptor beta chain. The CDR3 has 15 residues. CDR1 is SGHNT and CDR2 is YYREEE in the germline V gene (reference sequence). V dropped 4 bases and J dropped 2 bases, with 15 bases sitting between them. This entry is derived from a study of shared clonotypes between healthy human individuals. Several immunoSEQ plates received, in even portions, the genomic DNA of each subset. The assay was immunoSEQ multiplex PCR, and TCRdb's table has in-frame clones only and misses some. This table holds about 230,000 clones, about 65% found once. The rearrangement uses TRBV5-4 and TRBJ1-2; possibly TRBD1 for D (6 bases). Sequencing used memory CD4+ T cells sorted from blood. Subset indicated: CD45RA-negative fraction. This TCR derives from a man between 25 and 39 years old in good health. CDR3 in amino acids: CASSPGGPANYGYTF. In DNA form, the CDR3 reads TGTGCCAGCAGCCCCGGGGGGCCCGCGAACTATGGCTACACCTTC.